One T cell receptor (beta chain) is described in this entry. The antigen it recognizes is unknown. Base qualities are not at hand, and no much larger clone is one base apart. TCRbeta CDR3 regions were amplified from genomic DNA using the immunoSEQ Assay, a bias-controlled multiplex PCR. The study's own analysis went as follows. The number of nucleated cells in each sample was estimated from the amplification of reference gene primers within the assay. Sequence reads were collapsed and filtered to measure the absolute abundance of every unique TCRbeta CDR3 rearrangement. For each sample, productive Simpson clonality was calculated as the square root of Simpson's diversity index across productive rearrangements. The table was pulled from immuneACCESS by TCRdb, which kept in-frame rearrangements only. Such tables lose some clones; where checked, under half of the loss comes from unresolved V genes, and the rest has no known cause. The V and J calls and the clone size are those of that table, but D and trimming were determined from the DNA. The sample table shows roughly 370,000 clones, and around 87% are seen once. The ten largest clonotypes hold 10% of the sample.

This entry is derived from a study of blood T cell repertoires in COVID-19 (TCRdb year 2020). The study in broad terms: Samples from collaborators originated in the United States, Italy and Spain and spanned both the acute and convalescent phases of COVID-19. The material from the prospective study consisted of cDNA or gDNA derived from T cells, B-cell-depleted T cells, or PBMCs. Subjects who had been exposed to COVID-19, were actively infected with it, or had recovered from it provided the deeply sampled blood TCRbeta repertoires that made up the dataset. The repertoires were released in a freely available public database meant as a resource for research on the immune response to SARS-CoV-2. The samples were drawn from the first 160 participants of the ongoing ImmuneRACE study and from 950 to 1,500 subjects provided by 6 global collaborators. Nearly every sample came with metadata listing a de-identified subject ID, COVID-19 status, age in years and sex. Where available, HLA class I and class II types were obtained from metadata supplied by the sample provider rather than from assay-based typing.

Participants in the prospective study were aged about 18 to 90 years, lived in 24 United States geographic areas, and enrolled through a virtual design. To assign participants to cohorts, the prospective study relied on clinical history that participants themselves reported in a screening survey and a study questionnaire. For ImmuneRACE Cohort 3, a participant was defined as recovered based on two consecutive negative NP/OP PCR tests, clearance by a healthcare professional, or resolution of symptoms. In the prospective study, mobile phlebotomists collected whole blood, serum and a nasopharyngeal or oropharyngeal swab from each participant. Participants in the prospective study had the option to provide additional blood draws and questionnaires over an approximately 2-month period. Blood samples from the prospective study were shipped frozen or at room temperature prior to DNA extraction. The CDR3, cysteine through phenylalanine, is 17 amino acids long. The read is trimmed to its CDR3 DNA, 51 bases read in frame from base 1.

The full study reports these points: The quantity of clinical and demographic metadata differed by source and by participant and was supplied without curation.

The rearrangement joined TRBV21-1 to TRBJ1-2; the DNA was not compared with TRBD1, the D call given in the table. TRBV21-1 is an annotated pseudogene. This TCR was recovered from a woman in her fifties or sixties who had recovered from COVID-19. Sequenced: PBMCs or T cells enriched from blood (not recorded which). The nucleotide sequence is TGTGCCAGCAGCGACCCCGGGACAGGGGGTTCTAACTATGGCTACACCTTC. The translation is CASSDPGTGGSNYGYTF.